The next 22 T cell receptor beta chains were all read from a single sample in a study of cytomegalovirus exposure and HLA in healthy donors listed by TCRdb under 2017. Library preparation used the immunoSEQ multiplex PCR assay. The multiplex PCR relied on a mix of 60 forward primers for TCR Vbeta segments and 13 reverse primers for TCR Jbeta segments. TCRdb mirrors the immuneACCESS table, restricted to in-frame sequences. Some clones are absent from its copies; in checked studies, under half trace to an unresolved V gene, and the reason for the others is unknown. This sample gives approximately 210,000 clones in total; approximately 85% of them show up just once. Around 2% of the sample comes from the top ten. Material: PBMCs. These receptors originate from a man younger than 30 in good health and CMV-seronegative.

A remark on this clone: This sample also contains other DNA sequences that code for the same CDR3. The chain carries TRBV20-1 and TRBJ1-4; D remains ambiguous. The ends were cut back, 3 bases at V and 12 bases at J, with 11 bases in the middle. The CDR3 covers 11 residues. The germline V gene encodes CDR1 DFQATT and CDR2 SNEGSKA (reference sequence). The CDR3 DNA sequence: TGCAGTGCTAGTCTCGGCGAGGAACTGTTTTTT. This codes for CSASLGEELFF.

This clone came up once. The DNA for the CDR3 is TGTGCCAGCAGCGTAGGACTAGCGGGAGTTGGGACCGGGGAGCTGTTTTTT. Its protein is CASSVGLAGVGTGELFF. The rearrangement uses TRBV9 and TRBJ2-2; 12 bases map to TRBD2. This CDR3 region has 17 residues. CDR1 and CDR2 (germline): SGDLS, YYNGEE. Trimming removed 0 bases from V and 5 bases from J; junction bases left unmatched: 5.

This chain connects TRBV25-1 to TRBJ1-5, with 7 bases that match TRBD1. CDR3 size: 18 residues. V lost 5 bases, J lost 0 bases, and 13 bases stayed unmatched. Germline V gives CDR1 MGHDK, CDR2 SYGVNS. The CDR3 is CASSHSRGAHYSNQPQHF. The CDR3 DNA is TGTGCCAGCAGTCATAGCAGGGGGGCGCATTATAGCAATCAGCCCCAGCATTTT.

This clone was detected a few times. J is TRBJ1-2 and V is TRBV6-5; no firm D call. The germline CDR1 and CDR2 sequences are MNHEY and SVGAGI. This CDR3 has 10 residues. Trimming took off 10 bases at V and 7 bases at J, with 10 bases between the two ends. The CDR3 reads CATEDFGYTF. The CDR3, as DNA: TGTGCCACCGAGGACTTTGGCTACACCTTC.

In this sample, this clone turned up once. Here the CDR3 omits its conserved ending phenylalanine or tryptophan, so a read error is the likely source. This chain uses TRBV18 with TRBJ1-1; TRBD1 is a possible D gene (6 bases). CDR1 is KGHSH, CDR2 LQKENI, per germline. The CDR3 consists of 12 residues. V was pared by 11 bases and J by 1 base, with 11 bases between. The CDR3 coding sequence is TGTGCCGGGGGACACTCGAACACTGAAGCTTTCGTT. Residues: CAGGHSNTEAFV.

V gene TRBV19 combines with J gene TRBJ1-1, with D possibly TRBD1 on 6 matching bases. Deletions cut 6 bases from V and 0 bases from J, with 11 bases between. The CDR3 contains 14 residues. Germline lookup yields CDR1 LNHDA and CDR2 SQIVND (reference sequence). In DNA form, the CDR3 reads TGTGCCAGTAGACAGGACAGACTGAACACTGAAGCTTTCTTT. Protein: CASRQDRLNTEAFF.

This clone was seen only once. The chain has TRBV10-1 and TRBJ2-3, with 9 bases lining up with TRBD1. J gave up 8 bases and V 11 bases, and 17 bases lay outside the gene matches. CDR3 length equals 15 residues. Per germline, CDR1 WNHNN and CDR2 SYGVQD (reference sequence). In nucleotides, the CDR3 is TGCGCCCAAACCCGGGACAGGGAGGGTAGGGGTACGCAGTATTTT. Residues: CAQTRDREGRGTQYF.

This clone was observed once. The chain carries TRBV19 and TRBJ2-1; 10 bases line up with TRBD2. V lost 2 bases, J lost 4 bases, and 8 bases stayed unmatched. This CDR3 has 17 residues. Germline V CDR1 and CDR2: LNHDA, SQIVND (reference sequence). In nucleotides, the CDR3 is TGTGCCAGTAGTATAACTAGCGGGACGTCGGTGTACAATGAGCAGTTCTTC. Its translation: CASSITSGTSVYNEQFF.

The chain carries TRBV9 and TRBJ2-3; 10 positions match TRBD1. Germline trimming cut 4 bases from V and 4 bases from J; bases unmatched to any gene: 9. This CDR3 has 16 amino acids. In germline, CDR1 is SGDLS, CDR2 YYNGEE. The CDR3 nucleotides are TGTGCCAGCAGCACCCCAAGGGACAGGGGCTCAGATACGCAGTATTTT. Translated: CASSTPRDRGSDTQYF.

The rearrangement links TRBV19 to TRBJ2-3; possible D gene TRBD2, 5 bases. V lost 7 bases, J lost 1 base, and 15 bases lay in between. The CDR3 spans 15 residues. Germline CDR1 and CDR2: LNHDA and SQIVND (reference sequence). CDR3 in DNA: TGTGCCAGTACCGCAACTAGTTCTGGCACAGATACGCAGTATTTT. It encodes CASTATSSGTDTQYF.

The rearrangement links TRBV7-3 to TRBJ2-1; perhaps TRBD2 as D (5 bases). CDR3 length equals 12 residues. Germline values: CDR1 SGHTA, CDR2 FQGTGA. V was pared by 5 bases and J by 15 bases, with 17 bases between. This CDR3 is CASSPQGRFLFF. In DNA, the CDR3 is TGTGCCAGCAGCCCCCAAGGGAGATTTCTGTTCTTC.

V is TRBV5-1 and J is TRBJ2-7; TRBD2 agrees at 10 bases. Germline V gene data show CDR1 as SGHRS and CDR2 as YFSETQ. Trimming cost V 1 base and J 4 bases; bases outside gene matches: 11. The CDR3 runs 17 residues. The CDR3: CASSLLYRTSGSYEQYF. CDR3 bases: TGCGCCAGCAGCTTGTTGTACCGGACTAGCGGCTCTTACGAGCAGTACTTC.

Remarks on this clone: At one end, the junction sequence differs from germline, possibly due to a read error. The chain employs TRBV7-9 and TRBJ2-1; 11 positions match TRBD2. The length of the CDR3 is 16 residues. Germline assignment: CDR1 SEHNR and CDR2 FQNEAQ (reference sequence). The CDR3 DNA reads TGTTCCAGCAGCACCCTTAGCGGGGGGGCCCTCAATGAGCAGTTCTTC. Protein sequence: CSSSTLSGGALNEQFF.

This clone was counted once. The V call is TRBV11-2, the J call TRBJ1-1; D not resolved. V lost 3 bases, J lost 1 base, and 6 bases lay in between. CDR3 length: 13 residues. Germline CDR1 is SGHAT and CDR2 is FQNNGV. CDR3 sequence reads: CASSLAANTEAFF. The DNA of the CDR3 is TGTGCCAGCAGCTTGGCGGCGAACACTGAAGCTTTCTTT.

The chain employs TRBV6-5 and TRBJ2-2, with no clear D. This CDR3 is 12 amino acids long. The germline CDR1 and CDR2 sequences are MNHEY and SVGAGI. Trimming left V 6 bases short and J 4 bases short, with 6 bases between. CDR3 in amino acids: CASSRGTGELFF. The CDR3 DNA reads TGTGCCAGCAGCCGCGGCACCGGGGAGCTGTTTTTT.

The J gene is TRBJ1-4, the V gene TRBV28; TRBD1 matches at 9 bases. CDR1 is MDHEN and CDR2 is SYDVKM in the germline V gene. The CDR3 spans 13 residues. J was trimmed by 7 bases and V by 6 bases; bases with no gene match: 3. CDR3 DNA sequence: TGTGCCAGCAGCTCACAGGGGGCTGAAAAACTGTTTTTT. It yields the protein CASSSQGAEKLFF.

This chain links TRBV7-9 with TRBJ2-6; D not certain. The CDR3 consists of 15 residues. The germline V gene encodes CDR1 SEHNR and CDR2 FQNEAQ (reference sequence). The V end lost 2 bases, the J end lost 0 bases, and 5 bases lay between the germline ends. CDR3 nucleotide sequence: TGTGCCAGCAGCTTACTGTTCTCTGGGGCCAACGTCCTGACTTTC. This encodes CASSLLFSGANVLTF.

As DNA, the CDR3 is TGTGCCAGCAGTTTAATCGAAGCGGAGCTACCTTACAATGAGCAGTTCTTC. Amino acids: CASSLIEAELPYNEQFF. The rearrangement uses TRBV28 and TRBJ2-1; tentatively, D is TRBD2 (5 bases). Germline V gene sequence: CDR1 MDHEN, CDR2 SYDVKM. The CDR3 runs to 17 residues. The ends were cut back, 2 bases at V and 4 bases at J, with 18 bases in the middle.

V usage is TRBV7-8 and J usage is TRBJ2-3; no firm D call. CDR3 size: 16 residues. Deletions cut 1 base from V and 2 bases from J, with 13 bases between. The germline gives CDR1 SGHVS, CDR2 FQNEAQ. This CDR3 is CASSLVPGSPTDTQYF. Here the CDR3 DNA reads TGTGCCAGCAGCTTAGTTCCGGGTTCACCCACAGATACGCAGTATTTT.

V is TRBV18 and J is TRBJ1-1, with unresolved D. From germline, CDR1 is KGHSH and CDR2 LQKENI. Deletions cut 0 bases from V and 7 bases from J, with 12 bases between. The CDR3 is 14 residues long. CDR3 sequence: CASSPPSAAGEAFF. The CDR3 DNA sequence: TGTGCCAGCTCACCACCGTCGGCAGCAGGTGAAGCTTTCTTT. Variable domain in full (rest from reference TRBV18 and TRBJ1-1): NAGVMQNPRHLVRRRGQEARLRCSPMKGHSHVYWYRQLPEEGLKFMVYLQKENIIDESGMPKERFSAEFPKEGPSILRIQQVVRGDSAAYFCASSPPSAAGEAFFGQGTRLTVV.

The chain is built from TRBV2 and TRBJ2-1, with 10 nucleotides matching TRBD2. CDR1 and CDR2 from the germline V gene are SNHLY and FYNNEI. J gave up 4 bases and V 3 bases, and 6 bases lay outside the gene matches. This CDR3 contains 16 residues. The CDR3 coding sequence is TGTGCCAGCAGTGACCGCCTAGCGGGAGATTACAATGAGCAGTTCTTC. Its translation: CASSDRLAGDYNEQFF.

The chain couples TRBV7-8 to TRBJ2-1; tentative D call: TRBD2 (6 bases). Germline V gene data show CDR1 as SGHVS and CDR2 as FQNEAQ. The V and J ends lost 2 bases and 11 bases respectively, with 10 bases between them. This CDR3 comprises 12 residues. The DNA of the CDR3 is TGTGCCAGCAGCTTAAGTAGCGGCCAGCAGTTCTTC. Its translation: CASSLSSGQQFF.